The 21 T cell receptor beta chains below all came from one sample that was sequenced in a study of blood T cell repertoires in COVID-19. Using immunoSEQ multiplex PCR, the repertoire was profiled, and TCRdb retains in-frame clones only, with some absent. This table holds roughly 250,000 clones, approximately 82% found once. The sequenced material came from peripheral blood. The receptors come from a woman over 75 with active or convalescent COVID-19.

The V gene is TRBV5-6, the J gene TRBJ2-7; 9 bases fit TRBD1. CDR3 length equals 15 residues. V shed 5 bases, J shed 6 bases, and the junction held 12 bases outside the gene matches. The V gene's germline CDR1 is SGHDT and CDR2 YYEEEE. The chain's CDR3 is CASRPDRGLTREQYF. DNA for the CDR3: TGTGCCAGCAGGCCGGACAGGGGTCTTACTCGCGAGCAGTACTTC.

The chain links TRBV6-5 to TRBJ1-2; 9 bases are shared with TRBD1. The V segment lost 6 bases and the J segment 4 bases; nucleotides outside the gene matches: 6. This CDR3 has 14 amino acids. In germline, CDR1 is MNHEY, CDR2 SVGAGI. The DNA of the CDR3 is TGTGCCAGCAGCGGCCGACAGGGGGTCTATGGCTACACCTTC. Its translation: CASSGRQGVYGYTF.

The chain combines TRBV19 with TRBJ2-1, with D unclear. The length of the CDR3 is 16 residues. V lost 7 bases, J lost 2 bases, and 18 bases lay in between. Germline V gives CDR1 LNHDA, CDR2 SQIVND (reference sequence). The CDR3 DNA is TGTGCCAGTAATAACTACGCGAGACTTACCTACAATGAGCAGTTCTTC. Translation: CASNNYARLTYNEQFF.

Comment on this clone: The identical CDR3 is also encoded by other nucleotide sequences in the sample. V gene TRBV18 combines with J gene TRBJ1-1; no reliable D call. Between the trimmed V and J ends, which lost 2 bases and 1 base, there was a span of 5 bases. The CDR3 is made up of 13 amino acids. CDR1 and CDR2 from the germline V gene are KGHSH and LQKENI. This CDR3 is CASSPTRNTEAFF. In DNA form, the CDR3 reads TGTGCCAGCTCACCAACCAGGAACACTGAAGCTTTCTTT.

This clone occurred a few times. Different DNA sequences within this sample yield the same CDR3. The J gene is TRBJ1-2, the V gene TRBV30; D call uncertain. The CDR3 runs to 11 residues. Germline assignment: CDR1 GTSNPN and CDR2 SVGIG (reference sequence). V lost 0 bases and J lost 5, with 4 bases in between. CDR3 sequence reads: CAWSVAYGYTF. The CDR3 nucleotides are TGTGCCTGGAGTGTGGCATATGGCTACACCTTC.

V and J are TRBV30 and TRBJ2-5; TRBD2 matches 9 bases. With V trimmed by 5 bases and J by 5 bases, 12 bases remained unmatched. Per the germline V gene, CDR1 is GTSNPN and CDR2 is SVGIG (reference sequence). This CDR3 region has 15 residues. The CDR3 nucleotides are TGTGCCTGGGGCGCCGCGGGGGGGCTATTTGAGACCCAGTACTTC. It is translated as CAWGAAGGLFETQYF.

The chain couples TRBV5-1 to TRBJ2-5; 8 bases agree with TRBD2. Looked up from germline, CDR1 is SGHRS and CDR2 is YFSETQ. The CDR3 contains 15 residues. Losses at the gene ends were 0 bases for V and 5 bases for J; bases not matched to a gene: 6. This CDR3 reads CASSLELAGFETQYF. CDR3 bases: TGCGCCAGCAGCTTGGAATTAGCGGGGTTTGAGACCCAGTACTTC.

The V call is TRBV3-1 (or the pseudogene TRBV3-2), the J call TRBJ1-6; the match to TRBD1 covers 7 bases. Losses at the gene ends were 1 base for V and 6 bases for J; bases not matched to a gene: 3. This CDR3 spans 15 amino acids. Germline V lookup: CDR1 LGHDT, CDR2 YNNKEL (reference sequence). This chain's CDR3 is CASSQGGQTNSPLHF. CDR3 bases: TGTGCCAGCAGCCAAGGGGGACAGACTAATTCACCCCTCCACTTT.

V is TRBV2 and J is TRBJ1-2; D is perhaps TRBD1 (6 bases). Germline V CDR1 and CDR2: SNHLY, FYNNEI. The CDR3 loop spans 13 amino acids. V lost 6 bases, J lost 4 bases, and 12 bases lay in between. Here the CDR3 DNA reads TGTGCCAGCAGCGCCGGGACATTCTATGGCTACACCTTC. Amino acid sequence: CASSAGTFYGYTF.

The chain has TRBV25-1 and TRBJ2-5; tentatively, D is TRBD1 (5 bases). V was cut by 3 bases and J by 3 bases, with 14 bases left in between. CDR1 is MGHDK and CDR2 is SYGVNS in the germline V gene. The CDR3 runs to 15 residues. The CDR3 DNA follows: TGTGCCAGCAGTGAGGGGCGGACGCTCGAAGAGACCCAGTACTTC. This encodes CASSEGRTLEETQYF.

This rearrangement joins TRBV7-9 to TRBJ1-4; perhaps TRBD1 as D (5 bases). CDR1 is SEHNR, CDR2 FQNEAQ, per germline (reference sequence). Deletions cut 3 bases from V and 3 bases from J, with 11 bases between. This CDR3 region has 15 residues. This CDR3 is CASSFSSGANEKLFF. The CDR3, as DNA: TGTGCCAGCAGCTTCAGTTCGGGGGCTAATGAAAAACTGTTTTTT.

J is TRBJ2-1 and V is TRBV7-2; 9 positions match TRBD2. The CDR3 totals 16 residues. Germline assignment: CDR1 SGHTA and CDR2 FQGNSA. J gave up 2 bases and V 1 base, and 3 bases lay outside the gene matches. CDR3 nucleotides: TGTGCCAGCAGCTTAGAGAGCGGGGGGCCCTACAATGAGCAGTTCTTC. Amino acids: CASSLESGGPYNEQFF.

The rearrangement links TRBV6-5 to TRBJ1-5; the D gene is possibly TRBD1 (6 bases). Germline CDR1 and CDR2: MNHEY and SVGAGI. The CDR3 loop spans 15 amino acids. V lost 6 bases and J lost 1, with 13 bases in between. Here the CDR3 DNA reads TGTGCCAGCAGATTAACAGGGTACAGCAATCAGCCCCAGCATTTT. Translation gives CASRLTGYSNQPQHF.

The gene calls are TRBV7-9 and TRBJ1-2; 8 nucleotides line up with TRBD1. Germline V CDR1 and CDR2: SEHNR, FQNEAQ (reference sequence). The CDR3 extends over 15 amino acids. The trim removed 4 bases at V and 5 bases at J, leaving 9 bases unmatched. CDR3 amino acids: CASSYLRTGRYGYTF. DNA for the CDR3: TGTGCCAGCAGCTACCTAAGGACAGGGCGGTATGGCTACACCTTC. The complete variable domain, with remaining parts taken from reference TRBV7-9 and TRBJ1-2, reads DTGVSQNPRHKITKRGQNVTFRCDPISEHNRLYWYRQTLGQGPEFLTYFQNEAQLEKSRLLSDRFSAERPKGSFSTLEIQRTEQGDSAMYLCASSYLRTGRYGYTFGSGTRLTVV.

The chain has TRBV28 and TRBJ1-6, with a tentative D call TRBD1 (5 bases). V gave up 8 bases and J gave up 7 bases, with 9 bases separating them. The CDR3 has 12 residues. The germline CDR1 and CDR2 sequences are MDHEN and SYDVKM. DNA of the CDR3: TGTGCCAGCCGCAGGGTAAATTCACCCCTCCACTTT. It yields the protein CASRRVNSPLHF.

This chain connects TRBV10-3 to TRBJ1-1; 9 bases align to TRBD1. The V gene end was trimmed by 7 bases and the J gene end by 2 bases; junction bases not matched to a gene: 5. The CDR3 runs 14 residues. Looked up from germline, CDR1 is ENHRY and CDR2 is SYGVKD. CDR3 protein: CAINPQGANTEAFF. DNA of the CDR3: TGTGCCATCAACCCACAGGGGGCTAACACTGAAGCTTTCTTT.

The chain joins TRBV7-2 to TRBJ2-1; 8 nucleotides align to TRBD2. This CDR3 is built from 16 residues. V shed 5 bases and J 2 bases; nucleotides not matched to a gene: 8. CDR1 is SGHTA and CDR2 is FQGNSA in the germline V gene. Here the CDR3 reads CASSEVAGTTYNEQFF. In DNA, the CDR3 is TGTGCCAGCAGCGAGGTAGCGGGAACTACCTACAATGAGCAGTTCTTC.

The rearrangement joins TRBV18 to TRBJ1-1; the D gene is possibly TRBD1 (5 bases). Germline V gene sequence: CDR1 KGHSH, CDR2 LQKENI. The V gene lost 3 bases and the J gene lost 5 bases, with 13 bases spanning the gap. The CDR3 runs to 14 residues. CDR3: CASSPLGAFTEAFF. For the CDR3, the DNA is TGTGCCAGCTCACCCCTAGGGGCTTTTACTGAAGCTTTCTTT.

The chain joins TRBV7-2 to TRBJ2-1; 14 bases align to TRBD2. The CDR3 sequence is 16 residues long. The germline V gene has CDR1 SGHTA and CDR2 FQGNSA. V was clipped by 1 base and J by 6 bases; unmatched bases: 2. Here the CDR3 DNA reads TGTGCCAGCAGCTTAGGGGGACTAGCGGGGGCCAATGAGCAGTTCTTC. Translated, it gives CASSLGGLAGANEQFF.

DNA of the CDR3: TGTGCCAGCAGCCCCGCGGGGAGAGAAGGAGCTTTCTTT. Its translation: CASSPAGREGAFF. The chain is built from TRBV5-4 and TRBJ1-1; D gene uncertain. The V gene lost 4 bases and the J gene lost 10 bases, with 17 bases spanning the gap. Germline V gene data show CDR1 as SGHNT and CDR2 as YYREEE (reference sequence). The CDR3 consists of 13 residues.

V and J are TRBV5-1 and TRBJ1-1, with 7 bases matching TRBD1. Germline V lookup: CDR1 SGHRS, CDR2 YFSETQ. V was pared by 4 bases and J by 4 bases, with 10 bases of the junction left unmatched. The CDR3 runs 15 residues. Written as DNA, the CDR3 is TGCGCCAGCAGCCCTACCAACAGGGGAGCCACTGAAGCTTTCTTT. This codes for CASSPTNRGATEAFF. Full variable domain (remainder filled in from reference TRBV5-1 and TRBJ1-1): KAGVTQTPRYLIKTRGQQVTLSCSPISGHRSVSWYQQTPGQGLQFLFEYFSETQRNKGNFPGRFSGRQFSNSRSEMNVSTLELGDSALYLCASSPTNRGATEAFFGQGTRLTVV.